Shown below are 16 T cell receptor beta chains from a single sample sequenced in a study of cytotoxic CD8 clonotypes in ibrutinib-treated CLL (TCRdb year 2021). Library prep was done by the immunoSEQ multiplex PCR assay. TCRdb carries this immuneACCESS record with in-frame sequences only. Its versions omit some clonotypes, under half of them owing to an unresolved V gene in the studies checked, with the rest unexplained. Here the sample has approximately 200,000 clones; 72% occur a single time. The ten largest clones capture around an eighth of the sample. Reading the label with the study, this specimen's time point is: 20 to 30 months on ibrutinib. The source was PBMCs, collected after 24 months of ibrutinib treatment. The origin of the receptors is a human donor with chronic lymphocytic leukemia.

The genes are TRBV15 and TRBJ1-1, with D maybe TRBD1 (5 bases). Germline V CDR1 and CDR2: LNHNV, YYDKDF (reference sequence). The CDR3 consists of 15 residues. V lost 3 bases, J lost 0 bases, and 11 bases lay in between. The CDR3 is CATSRGGGMNTEAFF. In nucleotides, the CDR3 is TGTGCCACCAGCAGGGGGGGTGGCATGAACACTGAAGCTTTCTTT.

The chain carries TRBV7-9 and TRBJ2-3; D remains ambiguous. Trimming removed 4 bases from V and 4 bases from J, with 6 bases in between. Germline loops: CDR1 SEHNR, CDR2 FQNEAQ (reference sequence). The CDR3 has 12 amino acids. The CDR3 nucleotides are TGTGCCAGCAGCTCAGTAGCAGATACGCAGTATTTT. This gives the protein CASSSVADTQYF.

This clone was counted only a few times. The rearrangement joins TRBV9 to TRBJ2-1, with 8 bases identical to TRBD2. Germline-derived CDR1 and CDR2 are SGDLS and YYNGEE. V lost 3 bases and J lost 9; bases outside the gene matches: 2. The CDR3 totals 12 residues. CDR3 nucleotide sequence: TGTGCCAGCAGCGCTCGGGAGGGTGAGCAGTTCTTC. Protein product: CASSAREGEQFF.

The CDR3, as DNA: TGTGCCAGATTTCCGACAGGGACTGGGGCCAACGTCCTGACTTTC. Translated, it gives CARFPTGTGANVLTF. This chain connects TRBV6-4 to TRBJ2-6, with 7 positions matching TRBD1. Germline V gives CDR1 MRHNA, CDR2 SNTAGT. There are 15 residues in the CDR3. Trimming removed 9 bases from V and 2 bases from J; junction bases left unmatched: 7.

The rearrangement joins TRBV30 to TRBJ2-4; TRBD2 aligns across 7 bases. This CDR3 has 11 residues. After removal of 5 bases from V and 6 bases from J, the junction contained 1 base not matched to a gene. Germline CDR1 GTSNPN, CDR2 SVGIG (reference sequence). CDR3 nucleotide sequence: TGTGCCTGGGGGAGGGCAAACATTCAGTACTTC. This sequence encodes CAWGRANIQYF.

A single count supports this clone. CDR3 protein: CASSQDSGETQYF. DNA of the CDR3: TGTGCCAGCAGCCAAGATAGTGGGGAGACCCAGTACTTC. The chain has TRBV14 and TRBJ2-5; no clear D gene. The CDR3 runs 13 residues. The germline CDR1 and CDR2 sequences are SGHDN and FVKESK. Trimming took 0 bases from V and 5 from J, leaving 7 bases between them.

The chain is built from TRBV7-7 and TRBJ2-1; no clear D. The ends were cut back, 3 bases at V and 2 bases at J, with 8 bases in the middle. CDR3 size: 14 residues. Per the germline V gene, CDR1 is SSHAT and CDR2 is FNYEAQ (reference sequence). The CDR3 region is CASSFHETYNEQFF. Written as DNA, the CDR3 is TGTGCCAGCAGCTTCCATGAGACCTACAATGAGCAGTTCTTC.

The chain recombines TRBV4-1 with TRBJ1-1, with D possibly being TRBD1 (5 bases). CDR3 length: 18 amino acids. Trimming removed 0 bases from V and 0 bases from J, with 17 bases in between. The germline V gene has CDR1 MGHRA and CDR2 YSYEKL. The CDR3 spells CASSQEYKSRGMNTEAFF. The CDR3 DNA follows: TGCGCCAGCAGCCAAGAATATAAATCTAGGGGAATGAACACTGAAGCTTTCTTT.

This clone was detected a few times. The chain combines TRBV28 with TRBJ2-3; TRBD2 might be the D (6 bases). The CDR3 is 14 residues long. Germline V gene sequence: CDR1 MDHEN, CDR2 SYDVKM. Trimming stripped 2 bases from V and 11 bases from J, with 17 bases between. DNA of the CDR3: TGTGCCAGCAGTTTACTAGCGAGCGCCGGGGGGCAGTATTTT. This codes for CASSLLASAGGQYF.

This chain joins TRBV5-1 and TRBJ2-2; 7 bases line up with TRBD1. CDR3 size: 15 residues. Germline loops: CDR1 SGHRS, CDR2 YFSETQ. V trimming: 5 bases; J trimming: 5 bases; junction bases outside the gene matches: 9. The CDR3 sequence: CASREGGSGTGELFF. Written as DNA, the CDR3 is TGCGCCAGCAGGGAAGGGGGCTCTGGAACCGGGGAGCTGTTTTTT.

This clone was observed once. V is TRBV19 and J is TRBJ2-7; the match to TRBD2 covers 8 bases. Germline V gene sequence: CDR1 LNHDA, CDR2 SQIVND (reference sequence). CDR3 length: 15 residues. Trimming took 5 bases from V and 4 from J; bases not matched to a gene: 10. CDR3 coding DNA: TGTGCCAGTAGTCCCTCAGCGGGAGTGGGATACGAGCAGTACTTC. It codes for CASSPSAGVGYEQYF.

The chain employs TRBV7-2 and TRBJ2-7, with 8 nucleotides matching TRBD2. V was clipped by 4 bases and J by 4 bases; unmatched bases: 9. This CDR3 region has 15 residues. Germline lookup yields CDR1 SGHTA and CDR2 FQGNSA. CDR3 amino acids: CASSSNGRAWYEQYF. The CDR3 nucleotides are TGTGCCAGCAGCTCCAACGGGAGGGCCTGGTACGAGCAGTACTTC.

The chain joins TRBV12-5 to TRBJ2-1; 10 nucleotides match TRBD1. Germline CDR1 and CDR2: LGHNT and FRNRAP. V gave up 4 bases and J gave up 8 bases; unmatched junction bases: 8. The CDR3 covers 15 residues. CDR3 residues: CASGSDRGRLYEQFF. CDR3 DNA sequence: TGTGCTAGTGGTTCCGACAGGGGGCGCTTATATGAGCAGTTCTTC. The full variable domain, rest sourced from reference TRBV12-5 and TRBJ2-1, is DARVTQTPRHKVTEMGQEVTMRCQPILGHNTVFWYRQTMMQGLELLAYFRNRAPLDDSGMPKDRFSAEMPDATLATLKIQPSEPRDSAVYFCASGSDRGRLYEQFFGPGTRLTVL.

The rearrangement joins TRBV12-5 to TRBJ1-2; D might be TRBD1 (6 bases). Germline CDR1 and CDR2: LGHNT and FRNRAP. CDR3 length: 15 residues. V lost 7 bases to trimming and J lost 6 bases, with 21 bases between them. CDR3 bases: TGTGCTAGTGATATCGCCGGGACACCGGGAGATGGCTACACCTTC. The encoded protein is CASDIAGTPGDGYTF. The whole variable domain, filled in from reference TRBV12-5 and TRBJ1-2, reads DARVTQTPRHKVTEMGQEVTMRCQPILGHNTVFWYRQTMMQGLELLAYFRNRAPLDDSGMPKDRFSAEMPDATLATLKIQPSEPRDSAVYFCASDIAGTPGDGYTFGSGTRLTVV.

This clone was recorded a few times. The chain carries TRBV27 and TRBJ2-1, with 10 nucleotides matching TRBD2. V trimming: 2 bases; J trimming: 6 bases; junction bases outside the gene matches: 4. Looked up from germline, CDR1 is MNHEY and CDR2 is SMNVEV (reference sequence). The CDR3 extends over 15 amino acids. The CDR3 bases are TGTGCCAGCAGTTTACCGGCTAGCGGGAGCAATGAGCAGTTCTTC. Protein: CASSLPASGSNEQFF.

The rearrangement uses TRBV19 and TRBJ2-3; possibly TRBD2 for D (5 bases). There are 15 residues in the CDR3. CDR1 and CDR2 (germline): LNHDA, SQIVND (reference sequence). V lost 5 bases and J lost 1, with 13 bases in between. Here the CDR3 DNA reads TGTGCCAGTAGTGAGGGTCGGGCCCGCACAGATACGCAGTATTTT. Its protein is CASSEGRARTDTQYF.